The sequence of this TCR beta chain was determined in a study of blood T cell repertoires in COVID-19. Method: immunoSEQ multiplex PCR; TCRdb's copy keeps in-frame clones and lacks some. The data show 200,000 to 250,000 clones, around 90% seen once. Losses at the gene ends were 7 bases for V and 2 bases for J; bases not matched to a gene: 12. Germline CDR1 MGHDK, CDR2 SYGVNS. This CDR3 has 17 amino acids. This TCR was sampled from a man aged 25 to 40 with COVID-19, enrolled during active disease. Sequencing was performed on peripheral blood. The chain links TRBV25-1 to TRBJ2-2; 8 nucleotides agree with TRBD1. The CDR3 DNA sequence: TGTGCCAGCACCGGAGCCACAGGGGGGACCAACACCGGGGAGCTGTTTTTT. The encoded protein is CASTGATGGTNTGELFF. The entire variable domain, with the rest obtained from reference TRBV25-1 and TRBJ2-2, is as follows: EADIYQTPRYLVIGTGKKITLECSQTMGHDKMYWYQQDPGMELHLIHYSYGVNSTEKGDLSSESTVSRIRTEHFPLTLESARPSHTSQYLCASTGATGGTNTGELFFGEGSRLTVL.